Below, 9 T cell receptor beta chains from the same sample are listed, as sequenced in a study of CD8 T cells in Susac syndrome. The RNA input was about 0.45 to 1 ug, and it was reverse transcribed with random hexamers. TCRdb independently ran MiXCR on the immunoSEQ multiplex PCR reads; one entry per CDR3 protein. The sample lists fewer than 200,000 distinct CDR3 sequences; approximately 95% were seen once. The sample comprised CD8+ T cells from PBMCs. These receptors all come from a human donor with multiple sclerosis.

This chain links TRBV29-1 with TRBJ2-4; no clear D. The V gene lost 5 bases and the J gene lost 5 bases, with 7 bases spanning the gap. Germline CDR1 is SQVTM and CDR2 is ANQGSEA. CDR3 length equals 11 residues. This chain's CDR3 is CSVWSENIQYF. The CDR3, as DNA: TGCAGCGTTTGGTCGGAAAACATTCAGTACTTC. The whole variable domain, remainder taken from reference TRBV29-1 and TRBJ2-4, is SAVISQKPSRDICQRGTSLTIQCQVDSQVTMMFWYRQQPGQSLTLIATANQGSEATYESGFVIDKFPISRPNLTFSTLTVSNMSPEDSSIYLCSVWSENIQYFGAGTRLSVL.

This sequence joins TRBV7-9 and TRBJ2-5; 9 positions agree with TRBD2. V was pared by 5 bases and J by 2 bases, with 9 bases of the junction left unmatched. This CDR3 has 16 amino acids. Germline CDR1 and CDR2: SEHNR and FQNEAQ (reference sequence). For the CDR3, the DNA is TGTGCCAGCAGCCAATCCGGGACTAGCCAACAAGAGACCCAGTACTTC. Amino acids: CASSQSGTSQQETQYF.

The table lists this clonotype with a count of one. The CDR3 nucleotides are TGCGCCAGCAGCCAAGGTTACGCGGGGTACTACAATGAGCAGTTCTTC. Amino acid sequence: CASSQGYAGYYNEQFF. The rearrangement joins TRBV4-1 to TRBJ2-1; D possibly corresponds to TRBD2 (6 bases). The V and J ends lost 1 base and 3 bases respectively, with 13 bases between them. This CDR3 is 16 amino acids long. CDR1 is MGHRA, CDR2 YSYEKL, per germline.

The chain links TRBV5-1 to TRBJ1-5; D perhaps matches TRBD1 (5 bases). Germline-derived CDR1 and CDR2 are SGHRS and YFSETQ. This CDR3 has 14 amino acids. V lost 2 bases and J lost 6, with 12 bases in between. The CDR3 region is CASSFSPGGQPQHF. The CDR3 coding sequence is TGCGCCAGCAGCTTTTCCCCGGGGGGTCAGCCCCAGCATTTT.

The rearrangement uses TRBV13 and TRBJ2-1; a weak D match, TRBD1 (6 bases). Germline V gene sequence: CDR1 PRHDT, CDR2 FYEKMQ (reference sequence). V was shortened by 0 bases and J by 15 bases, with 9 bases between the two germline ends. There are 11 residues in the CDR3. The CDR3 region has the DNA TGTGCCAGCAGCTTAGGGGGGGACACGTTCTTC. Amino acids: CASSLGGDTFF.

This rearrangement joins TRBV2 to TRBJ2-1; D possibly corresponds to TRBD1 (5 bases). With 7 bases removed from V and 5 bases from J, the gap between germline ends came to 15 bases. Germline V CDR1 and CDR2: SNHLY, FYNNEI. This CDR3 is built from 14 residues. CDR3 DNA sequence: TGTGCCAGCACTTCCCTCGACAGTGACAATGAGCAGTTCTTC. Residues: CASTSLDSDNEQFF.

V and J are TRBV29-1 and TRBJ2-1, with a tentative D call TRBD2 (5 bases). CDR1 SQVTM and CDR2 ANQGSEA come from the germline V gene. The V gene lost 7 bases and the J gene lost 4 bases, with 14 bases spanning the gap. The CDR3 covers 13 residues. The CDR3 loop is CSALDGFYNEQFF. The CDR3 region has the DNA TGCAGCGCACTAGATGGGTTTTACAATGAGCAGTTCTTC.

The chain joins TRBV27 to TRBJ2-2, with a possible D match to TRBD2 (7 bases). CDR1 is MNHEY, CDR2 SMNVEV, per germline (reference sequence). The CDR3 runs to 14 residues. Trimming stripped 2 bases from V and 6 bases from J, with 10 bases between. CDR3 residues: CASSLTGGSGELFF. CDR3 bases: TGTGCCAGCAGTTTAACGGGGGGCTCCGGGGAGCTGTTTTTT.

The genes are TRBV2 and TRBJ2-7; 8 nucleotides agree with TRBD2. The V segment lost 5 bases and the J segment 3 bases; nucleotides outside the gene matches: 9. Germline V gene sequence: CDR1 SNHLY, CDR2 FYNNEI. The CDR3 runs 15 residues. Written as DNA, the CDR3 is TGTGCCAGCAGTTCTCCGAGCGGGGGTGACTACGAGCAGTACTTC. Encoded protein: CASSSPSGGDYEQYF.